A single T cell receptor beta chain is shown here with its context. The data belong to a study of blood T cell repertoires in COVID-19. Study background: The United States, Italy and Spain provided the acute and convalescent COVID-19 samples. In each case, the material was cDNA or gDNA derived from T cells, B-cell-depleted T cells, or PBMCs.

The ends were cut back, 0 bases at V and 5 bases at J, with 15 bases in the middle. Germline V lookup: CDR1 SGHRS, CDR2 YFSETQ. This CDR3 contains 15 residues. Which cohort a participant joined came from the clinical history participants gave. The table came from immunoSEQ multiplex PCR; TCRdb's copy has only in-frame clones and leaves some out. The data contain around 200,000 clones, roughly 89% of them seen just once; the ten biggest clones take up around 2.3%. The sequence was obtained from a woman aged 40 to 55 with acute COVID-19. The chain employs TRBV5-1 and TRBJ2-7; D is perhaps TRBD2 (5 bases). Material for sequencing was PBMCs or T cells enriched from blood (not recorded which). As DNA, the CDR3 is TGCGCCAGCAGCTTGGCCGGGTCTAGCATACACGAGCAGTACTTC. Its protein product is CASSLAGSSIHEQYF.